This is a list of T cell receptor beta chains from one sample in a study of shared clonotypes between healthy human individuals. Method: immunoSEQ multiplex PCR; TCRdb's copy keeps in-frame clones and lacks some. Of around 600,000 clones in the sample, approximately 95% are singletons; the top ten hold around 0.11%. The material sequenced was naive CD8+ T cells sorted from blood. The receptors come from a woman aged 25 to 45 in good health. The CDR3 runs from the conserved cysteine through the conserved F or W. Fields, in order: J gene, D gene, clone size, V gene, CDR3 DNA, CDR3 protein. D genes are given only for firm matches. Rows may omit the clone size; those that give it use once, few, many or a size class.

j_gene: TRBJ1-1
d_gene: .
abundance: .
v_gene: TRBV27
CDR3nt: TGTGCCAGCAGTTTATGGGACGGGGGTACTGAAGCTTTCTTT
CDR3aa: CASSLWDGGTEAFF

j_gene: TRBJ1-1
d_gene: .
abundance: .
v_gene: TRBV7-9
CDR3nt: TGTGCCAGCAGCTTCGGAAACACTGAAGCTTTCTTT
CDR3aa: CASSFGNTEAFF

j_gene: TRBJ2-7
d_gene: .
abundance: few
v_gene: TRBV2
CDR3nt: TGTGCCAGCAGAGCCCTAACCGGGGTCTACGAGCAGTACTTC
CDR3aa: CASRALTGVYEQYF

j_gene: TRBJ1-4
d_gene: .
abundance: .
v_gene: TRBV4-1
CDR3nt: TGCGCCAGCAGCCAAGATGGCAGGAGTGAAAAACTGTTTTTT
CDR3aa: CASSQDGRSEKLFF

j_gene: TRBJ1-6
d_gene: .
abundance: .
v_gene: TRBV4-1
CDR3nt: TGCGCCAGCAGCCCGGGGGTCGGGGTCGGCTCCTATAATTCACCCCTCCACTTT
CDR3aa: CASSPGVGVGSYNSPLHF

j_gene: TRBJ2-7
d_gene: .
abundance: .
v_gene: TRBV5-6
CDR3nt: TGTGCCAGCAGCTTAGGGCTAGGGGGCTACGAGCAGTACTTC
CDR3aa: CASSLGLGGYEQYF

j_gene: TRBJ2-7
d_gene: .
abundance: few
v_gene: TRBV7-7
CDR3nt: TGTGCGGTTGGGAGCCTGGTCAGCGAGCAGTACTTC
CDR3aa: CAVGSLVSEQYF

j_gene: TRBJ1-3
d_gene: .
abundance: .
v_gene: TRBV5-6
CDR3nt: TGTGCCAGCAGCTTGTCCCGGAACACCATATATTTT
CDR3aa: CASSLSRNTIYF

j_gene: TRBJ2-7
d_gene: TRBD2
abundance: .
v_gene: TRBV28
CDR3nt: TGTGCCAGCAGTTCCCTCTTGCGGGAGGGCCCCTACGAGCAGTACTTC
CDR3aa: CASSSLLREGPYEQYF

j_gene: TRBJ2-6
d_gene: TRBD1
abundance: .
v_gene: TRBV9
CDR3nt: TGTGCCAGCAGCGTCCCAAGGACAGGCTCTGGGGCCAACGTCCTGACTTTC
CDR3aa: CASSVPRTGSGANVLTF

j_gene: TRBJ2-7
d_gene: TRBD2
abundance: .
v_gene: TRBV6-1
CDR3nt: TGTGCCAGCAGTGAATCAACTAGCGGGATCTACGAGCAGTACTTC
CDR3aa: CASSESTSGIYEQYF

j_gene: TRBJ1-1
d_gene: TRBD1
abundance: .
v_gene: TRBV6-5
CDR3nt: TGTGCCAGCAGGACCACAGGGGGCCTTGCTGAAGCTTTCTTT
CDR3aa: CASRTTGGLAEAFF

j_gene: TRBJ2-7
d_gene: .
abundance: once
v_gene: TRBV5-1
CDR3nt: TGCGCCAGCAGCTTGTCCACCGAAGCCTACGAGCAGTACTTC
CDR3aa: CASSLSTEAYEQYF

j_gene: TRBJ2-1
d_gene: .
abundance: .
v_gene: TRBV19
CDR3nt: TGTGCCAGTAGTATCGGGACTCGGTCTCAATGGCACAATGAGCAGTTCTTC
CDR3aa: CASSIGTRSQWHNEQFF

j_gene: TRBJ2-3
d_gene: .
abundance: .
v_gene: TRBV2
CDR3nt: TGTGCCAGCAGTGAGGGTAGCGGCCCCACAGATACGCAGTATTTT
CDR3aa: CASSEGSGPTDTQYF

j_gene: TRBJ2-7
d_gene: .
abundance: .
v_gene: TRBV7-2
CDR3nt: TGTGCCAGCAGTCACCCGGGCCGAGGGGCGCCGTACGAGCAGTACTTC
CDR3aa: CASSHPGRGAPYEQYF

j_gene: TRBJ2-7
d_gene: TRBD1
abundance: .
v_gene: TRBV2
CDR3nt: TGTGCCAGCCGGGACAGGGACAACGAGCAGTACTTC
CDR3aa: CASRDRDNEQYF

j_gene: TRBJ2-2
d_gene: TRBD1
abundance: .
v_gene: TRBV2
CDR3nt: TGTGCCAGCAGTGAAATCCCAGACAGGGAAGAATCTGCCGGGGAGCTGTTTTTT
CDR3aa: CASSEIPDREESAGELFF

j_gene: TRBJ1-1
d_gene: .
abundance: .
v_gene: TRBV2
CDR3nt: TGTGCCAGCCAATTGAGCCCCCTGCAGACTGAAGCTTTCTTT
CDR3aa: CASQLSPLQTEAFF

j_gene: TRBJ2-7
d_gene: .
abundance: .
v_gene: TRBV5-4
CDR3nt: TGTGCCAGCAGCTTTCGAGGGGCCTACGAGCAGTACTTC
CDR3aa: CASSFRGAYEQYF

j_gene: TRBJ1-1
d_gene: .
abundance: .
v_gene: TRBV28
CDR3nt: TGTGCCAGCAGAAGGGGATACACTGAAGCTTTCTTT
CDR3aa: CASRRGYTEAFF

j_gene: TRBJ2-5
d_gene: TRBD1
abundance: .
v_gene: TRBV5-4
CDR3nt: TGTGCCAGCAGCTTGAGGGGGCGCCAAGAGACCCAGTACTTC
CDR3aa: CASSLRGRQETQYF

j_gene: TRBJ2-2
d_gene: TRBD2
abundance: .
v_gene: TRBV10-2
CDR3nt: TGCGCCAGCAGTGTAACACTAGCGGGAGTAACCGGGGAGCTGTTTTTT
CDR3aa: CASSVTLAGVTGELFF

j_gene: TRBJ2-3
d_gene: .
abundance: .
v_gene: TRBV27
CDR3nt: TGTGCCAGCAGTTTATACACTAGCACAGATACGCAGTATTTT
CDR3aa: CASSLYTSTDTQYF

j_gene: TRBJ2-7
d_gene: .
abundance: .
v_gene: TRBV7-8
CDR3nt: TGTGCCAGCAGTCCCGCGGACTCCCGCTACGAGCAGTACTTC
CDR3aa: CASSPADSRYEQYF

j_gene: TRBJ1-2
d_gene: .
abundance: .
v_gene: TRBV27
CDR3nt: TGTGCCAGCAGTTTGGAGTATAGTGGGGGGTTAGGTGATGGCTACACCTTC
CDR3aa: CASSLEYSGGLGDGYTF

j_gene: TRBJ2-2
d_gene: TRBD1
abundance: .
v_gene: TRBV7-9
CDR3nt: TGTGCCAGCAGTTCGCCGGGACAGGGGAACACCGGGGAGCTGTTTTTT
CDR3aa: CASSSPGQGNTGELFF

j_gene: TRBJ1-4
d_gene: .
abundance: .
v_gene: TRBV7-9
CDR3nt: TGTGCCAGCAGCCAAAACAGGTGGGAGGATGAAAAACTGTTTTTT
CDR3aa: CASSQNRWEDEKLFF

j_gene: TRBJ2-7
d_gene: TRBD2
abundance: .
v_gene: TRBV2
CDR3nt: TGTGCCAGCAGGAAGGAAAGCGGGAGTACCTACGAGCAGTACTTC
CDR3aa: CASRKESGSTYEQYF

j_gene: TRBJ2-7
d_gene: TRBD1
abundance: .
v_gene: TRBV7-8
CDR3nt: TGTGCCAGCAGCCGAAGGACAGGGAACTCCTACGAGCAGTACTTC
CDR3aa: CASSRRTGNSYEQYF

j_gene: TRBJ2-7
d_gene: .
abundance: .
v_gene: TRBV5-6
CDR3nt: TGTGCCAGCAGCTTGTCGTATACTGGGGTGCTGTTCGAGCAGTACTTC
CDR3aa: CASSLSYTGVLFEQYF

j_gene: TRBJ2-7
d_gene: TRBD2
abundance: .
v_gene: TRBV11-3
CDR3nt: TGTGCCAGCAGCTTAGGGACTAGCGGGGAGCAGTACTTC
CDR3aa: CASSLGTSGEQYF

j_gene: TRBJ2-7
d_gene: TRBD1
abundance: .
v_gene: TRBV19
CDR3nt: TGTGCCAGTAGTCCAGGACAGGGACCCTACGAGCAGTACTTC
CDR3aa: CASSPGQGPYEQYF

j_gene: TRBJ2-7
d_gene: TRBD2
abundance: .
v_gene: TRBV6-6
CDR3nt: TGTGCCAGCGGGACTAGCGGGGATCTTCGGCACGAGCAGTACTTC
CDR3aa: CASGTSGDLRHEQYF

j_gene: TRBJ1-4
d_gene: .
abundance: .
v_gene: TRBV4-1
CDR3nt: TGCGCCAGCAGCCAAGAACCGTGGTCAGTCACAACTAATGAAAAACTGTTTTTT
CDR3aa: CASSQEPWSVTTNEKLFF

j_gene: TRBJ2-1
d_gene: TRBD2
abundance: .
v_gene: TRBV29-1
CDR3nt: TGCAGCGTTACTAGCGGGAGTATTAACAATGAGCAGTTCTTC
CDR3aa: CSVTSGSINNEQFF

j_gene: TRBJ2-7
d_gene: .
abundance: .
v_gene: TRBV2
CDR3nt: TGTGCCAGCAGCCGGACCGCCTACGAGCAGTACTTC
CDR3aa: CASSRTAYEQYF

j_gene: TRBJ2-6
d_gene: .
abundance: .
v_gene: TRBV10-2
CDR3nt: TGCGCCAGCAGCTTGGGGACAGGGGCCAACGTCCTGACTTTC
CDR3aa: CASSLGTGANVLTF

j_gene: TRBJ2-1
d_gene: TRBD2
abundance: .
v_gene: TRBV7-6
CDR3nt: TGTGCCAGCAGCCCTAGGGTATCGGCGGGAGGTTCCTACAATGAGCAGTTCTTC
CDR3aa: CASSPRVSAGGSYNEQFF

j_gene: TRBJ2-1
d_gene: .
abundance: .
v_gene: TRBV27
CDR3nt: TGTGCCAGCAGTTTAGGGTTTGGCAATGAGCAGTTCTTC
CDR3aa: CASSLGFGNEQFF

j_gene: TRBJ2-1
d_gene: .
abundance: .
v_gene: TRBV27
CDR3nt: TGTGCCAGCAGTTTATCGGTGACTAGGGTAAACAATGAGCAGTTCTTC
CDR3aa: CASSLSVTRVNNEQFF